This is a list of T cell receptor beta chains from one sample in a study of shared clonotypes between healthy human individuals. TCRdb's copy holds only in-frame clones and misses some; the assay was immunoSEQ multiplex PCR. The top ten clones hold about 0.36% of a sample with fewer than 3 million clones, around 92% of them seen once. Input material: naive CD4+ T cells from PBMCs. Source of these receptors: a man aged 18 to 30 in good health. Some clones in this sample may be carry-over from other donors' samples. The CDR3 runs from the conserved cysteine through the conserved F or W. Not all rows give a size; the values are once, few, many and, for expanded clones, a class.

j_call,cdr3_length,clone_size,v_call,cdr3_aa
TRBJ1-1,16,.,TRBV5-1,CASSYDRGRMNTEAFF
TRBJ2-6,15,.,TRBV19,CASRGESSGANVLTF
TRBJ1-2,14,.,TRBV5-4,CASSLNPIYYGYTF
TRBJ1-2,14,.,TRBV6-1,CASSESGRLYGYTF
TRBJ2-2,17,.,TRBV7-8,CASGGWNIAGDTGELFF
TRBJ1-3,16,.,TRBV2,CASSEAGRRSGNTIYF
TRBJ1-1,13,.,TRBV7-9,CASGGQVNTEAFF
TRBJ1-4,15,.,TRBV28,CASTKRQTHNEKLFF
TRBJ2-1,14,.,TRBV19,CASIGGAGRNEQFF
TRBJ1-2,14,.,TRBV29-1,CSAMGQGASRGYTF
TRBJ1-2,12,.,TRBV29-1,CSGTSGAQGYTF
TRBJ1-1,15,few,TRBV9,CASSVRSETNTEAFF
TRBJ2-7,16,.,TRBV5-6,CASSLLGPGAIFEQYF
TRBJ1-3,14,.,TRBV5-1,CASSLPGLGNTIYF
TRBJ2-7,14,.,TRBV30,CAWSVTSGPYEQYF
TRBJ2-2,16,.,TRBV13,CASGRLGTSPAGELFF
TRBJ2-1,15,.,TRBV27,CASSPDGSSYNEQFF
TRBJ1-1,14,.,TRBV18,CASSSGHGDTEAFF
TRBJ2-3,15,.,TRBV5-4,CASSPEAVRADTQYF
TRBJ2-7,13,.,TRBV10-2,CASSAGAYYEQYF